The 15 T cell receptor beta chains listed next were all sequenced from one sample in a study of T-cell reconstitution after alpha-beta-depleted transplantation in children. TCRbeta library preparation incorporated unique molecular identifiers. TCRdb re-called the PCR reads through MiXCR, storing one row per CDR3 protein. Among hundreds of thousands of distinct CDR3 sequences listed, over 10% were seen once. Sequenced material: PBMCs, mostly from graft donor cells, taken 360 days after TCRalphabeta/CD19-depleted stem cell transplant. Receptors originate from a male patient between 5 and 17 years old who had a stem cell transplant for acute myeloid leukemia, so the T cells may come from the graft donor.

This clonotype was recorded a few times. The CDR3 region is CATSRGPPTQYF. CDR3 sequence (DNA): TGTGCCACCAGCAGGGGACCGCCGACCCAGTACTTC. The rearrangement links TRBV15 to TRBJ2-5; tentatively, D is TRBD1 or TRBD2 (5 bases each). V gave up 3 bases and J gave up 7 bases, with 9 bases separating them. Germline lookup yields CDR1 LNHNV and CDR2 YYDKDF (reference sequence). The CDR3 totals 12 residues.

This clonotype appeared a few times. The chain recombines TRBV9 with TRBJ2-7; D possibly uses TRBD1 or TRBD2 (6 bases each). With 0 bases removed from V and 3 bases from J, the gap between germline ends came to 10 bases. Germline V gives CDR1 SGDLS, CDR2 YYNGEE. The CDR3 runs to 14 residues. Written as DNA, the CDR3 is TGTGCCAGCAGCGTAGAAGGAGGGGGCTACGAGCAGTACTTC. Translating gives CASSVEGGGYEQYF.

This clonotype was recorded many times. The chain combines TRBV7-9 with TRBJ1-1; D is perhaps TRBD1 (6 bases). V was clipped by 5 bases and J by 0 bases, with 13 bases between them. The CDR3 totals 15 residues. Germline CDR1 SEHNR, CDR2 FQNEAQ (reference sequence). The CDR3 reads CASSRPGHLNTEAFF. The CDR3 DNA follows: TGTGCCAGCAGCCGTCCGGGACACTTGAACACTGAAGCTTTCTTT.

V usage is TRBV19 and J usage is TRBJ2-7; D not resolved. Per germline, CDR1 LNHDA and CDR2 SQIVND (reference sequence). The CDR3 runs 13 residues. The germline V and J ends were trimmed by 4 bases and 3 bases, with 10 bases remaining between them. CDR3 sequence reads: CASSKYLFYEQYF. The CDR3 DNA sequence: TGTGCCAGTAGTAAATATTTGTTCTACGAGCAGTACTTC.

V is TRBV9 and J is TRBJ2-7; 7 bases fit TRBD1. The germline CDR1 and CDR2 sequences are SGDLS and YYNGEE. The CDR3 runs to 17 residues. V was clipped by 3 bases and J by 3 bases; unmatched bases: 15. CDR3 coding DNA: TGTGCCAGCAGCGACCCTCGACAGGGAGAAAGGGGCTACGAGCAGTACTTC. Its protein product is CASSDPRQGERGYEQYF.

This clonotype was found a few times. The junction and the germline gene differ at one end; a read error may be behind it. This sequence joins TRBV5-8 and TRBJ2-3, with 14 bases identical to TRBD2. The CDR3 is 11 amino acids. The germline V gene has CDR1 SGHTS and CDR2 YDEGEE. This chain's CDR3 is CAIPVGLAGVF. The CDR3 bases are TGTGCCATTCCGGTGGGACTAGCGGGAGTTTTT.

CDR3 loop: CASSQVGGGYNEQFF. DNA for the CDR3: TGCGCCAGCAGCCAAGTGGGAGGGGGTTACAATGAGCAGTTCTTC. The genes are TRBV4-1 and TRBJ2-1; tentatively, D is TRBD2 (7 bases). Trimming cost V 1 base and J 4 bases, with 11 bases left between them. The CDR3 is 15 amino acids. The germline CDR1 and CDR2 sequences are MGHRA and YSYEKL.

This clonotype was found many times. The rearrangement uses TRBV5-1 and TRBJ2-3; TRBD1 agrees at 7 bases. This CDR3 is 14 amino acids long. Per germline, CDR1 SGHRS and CDR2 YFSETQ. V lost 5 bases and J lost 4; bases outside the gene matches: 7. The CDR3 sequence: CASRPDRDPDTQYF. CDR3 DNA sequence: TGCGCCAGCAGACCCGACAGGGATCCAGATACGCAGTATTTT.

V is TRBV14 and J is TRBJ2-1; 7 nucleotides agree with TRBD2. After removal of 8 bases from V and 2 bases from J, the junction contained 12 bases not matched to a gene. This CDR3 contains 16 residues. Looked up from germline, CDR1 is SGHDN and CDR2 is FVKESK. CDR3 nucleotides: TGTGCCAGCGCCGCCCTCCAAGCGGGACCCTACAATGAGCAGTTCTTC. Its translation is CASAALQAGPYNEQFF.

This clonotype was recorded at least ten times. The chain has TRBV20-1 and TRBJ2-7, with 10 bases fitting TRBD2. V lost 6 bases, J lost 3 bases, and 14 bases stayed unmatched. Germline values: CDR1 DFQATT, CDR2 SNEGSKA (reference sequence). The CDR3 is 16 amino acids. CDR3 amino acids: CSAISHGTSAFYEQYF. The CDR3 DNA reads TGCAGTGCGATATCCCACGGGACTAGCGCTTTCTACGAGCAGTACTTC.

This clonotype came up a few times. The chain carries TRBV5-1 and TRBJ2-1, with TRBD2 matching over 10 bases. The V and J ends lost 4 bases and 3 bases, in that order; junction bases with no gene match: 7. This CDR3 contains 16 residues. From germline, CDR1 is SGHRS and CDR2 YFSETQ. CDR3 region: CASSIKAGGIYNEQFF. CDR3 sequence (DNA): TGCGCCAGCAGCATAAAAGCGGGAGGGATCTACAATGAGCAGTTCTTC.

This clonotype has more than one count but fewer than ten. This chain connects TRBV20-1 to TRBJ2-2; D perhaps matches TRBD2 (6 bases). This CDR3 comprises 15 residues. The ends were cut back, 6 bases at V and 2 bases at J, with 16 bases in the middle. Germline V lookup: CDR1 DFQATT, CDR2 SNEGSKA (reference sequence). CDR3 in DNA: TGCAGTGCGTTCCCTAGCGCTAGAAACACCGGGGAGCTGTTTTTT. This sequence encodes CSAFPSARNTGELFF.

This chain joins TRBV13 and TRBJ2-3, with 10 bases aligning to TRBD2. Per germline, CDR1 PRHDT and CDR2 FYEKMQ (reference sequence). The V segment lost 6 bases and the J segment 2 bases; nucleotides outside the gene matches: 5. The CDR3 contains 15 residues. The CDR3 nucleotides are TGTGCCAGCAGTCCCGGGACTAGCGTCACAGATACGCAGTATTTT. Protein product: CASSPGTSVTDTQYF.

This clonotype was detected a few times. The rearrangement joins TRBV15 to TRBJ1-2, with 9 bases identical to TRBD1. The CDR3 consists of 14 residues. The germline V gene encodes CDR1 LNHNV and CDR2 YYDKDF (reference sequence). V shed 8 bases, J shed 0 bases, and the junction held 4 bases outside the gene matches. The CDR3 spells CATGQGRANYGYTF. CDR3 bases: TGTGCCACCGGACAGGGGCGAGCTAACTATGGCTACACCTTC.

This sequence joins TRBV20-1 and TRBJ2-3; 11 nucleotides match TRBD1. J was trimmed by 3 bases and V by 3 bases; bases with no gene match: 5. CDR1 is DFQATT, CDR2 SNEGSKA, per germline (reference sequence). This CDR3 has 15 residues. DNA for the CDR3: TGCAGTGCTAGTGGACAGGGGGCAAGGACAGATACGCAGTATTTT. It is translated as CSASGQGARTDTQYF.